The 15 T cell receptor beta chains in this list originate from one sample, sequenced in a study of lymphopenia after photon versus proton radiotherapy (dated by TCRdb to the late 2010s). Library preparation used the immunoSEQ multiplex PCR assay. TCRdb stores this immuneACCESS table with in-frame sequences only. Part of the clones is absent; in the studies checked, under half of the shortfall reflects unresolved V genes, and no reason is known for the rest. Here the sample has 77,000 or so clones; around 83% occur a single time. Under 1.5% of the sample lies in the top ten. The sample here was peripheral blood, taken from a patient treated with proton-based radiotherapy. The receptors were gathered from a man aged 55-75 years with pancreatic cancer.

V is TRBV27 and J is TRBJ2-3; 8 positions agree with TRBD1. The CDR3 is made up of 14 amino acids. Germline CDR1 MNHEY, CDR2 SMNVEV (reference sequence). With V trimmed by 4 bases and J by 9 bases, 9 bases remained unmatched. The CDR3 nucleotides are TGTGCCAGCAGTTCCTCAACCCGACAGGGGACGCAGTATTTT. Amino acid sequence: CASSSSTRQGTQYF.

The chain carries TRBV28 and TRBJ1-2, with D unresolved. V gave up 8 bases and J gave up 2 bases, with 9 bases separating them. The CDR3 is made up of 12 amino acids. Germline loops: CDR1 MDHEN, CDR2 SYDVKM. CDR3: CASRGPNYGYTF. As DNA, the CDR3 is TGTGCCAGCCGAGGGCCAAACTATGGCTACACCTTC.

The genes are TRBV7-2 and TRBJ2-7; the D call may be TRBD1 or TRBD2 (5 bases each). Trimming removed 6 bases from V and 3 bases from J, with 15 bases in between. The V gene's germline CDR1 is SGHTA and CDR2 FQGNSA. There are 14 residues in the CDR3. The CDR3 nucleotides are TGTGCCAGCAGGCCCGGGACCGCTTTCTACGAGCAGTACTTC. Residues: CASRPGTAFYEQYF. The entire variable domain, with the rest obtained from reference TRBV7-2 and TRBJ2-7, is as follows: GAGVSQSPSNKVTEKGKDVELRCDPISGHTALYWYRQSLGQGLEFLIYFQGNSAPDKSGLPSDRFSAERTGGSVSTLTIQRTQQEDSAVYLCASRPGTAFYEQYFGPGTRLTVT.

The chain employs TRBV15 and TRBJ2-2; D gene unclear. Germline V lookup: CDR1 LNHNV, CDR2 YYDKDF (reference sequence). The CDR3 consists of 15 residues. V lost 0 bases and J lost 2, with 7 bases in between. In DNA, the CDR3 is TGTGCCACCAGCAGAGATAACAGAAACACCGGGGAGCTGTTTTTT. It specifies CATSRDNRNTGELFF.

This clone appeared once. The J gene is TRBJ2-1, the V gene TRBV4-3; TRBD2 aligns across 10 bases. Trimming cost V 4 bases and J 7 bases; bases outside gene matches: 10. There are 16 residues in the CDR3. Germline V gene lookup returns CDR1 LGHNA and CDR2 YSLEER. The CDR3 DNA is TGCGCCAGCAGCCGTAGTCTAGCGGGAGTAGGAAATGAGCAGTTCTTC. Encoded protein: CASSRSLAGVGNEQFF.

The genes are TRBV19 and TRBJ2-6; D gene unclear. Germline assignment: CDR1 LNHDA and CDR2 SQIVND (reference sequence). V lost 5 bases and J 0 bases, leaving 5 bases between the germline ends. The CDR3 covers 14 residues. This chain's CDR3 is CASSRSSGANVLTF. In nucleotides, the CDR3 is TGTGCCAGTAGTCGGAGCTCTGGGGCCAACGTCCTGACTTTC.

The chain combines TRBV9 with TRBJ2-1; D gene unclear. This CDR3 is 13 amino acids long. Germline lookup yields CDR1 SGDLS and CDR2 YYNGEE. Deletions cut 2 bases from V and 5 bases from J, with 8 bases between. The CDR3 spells CASSVLGNNEQFF. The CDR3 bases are TGTGCCAGCAGCGTTTTGGGGAACAATGAGCAGTTCTTC. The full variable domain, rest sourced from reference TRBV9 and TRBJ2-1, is DSGVTQTPKHLITATGQRVTLRCSPRSGDLSVYWYQQSLDQGLQFLIQYYNGEERAKGNILERFSAQQFPDLHSELNLSSLELGDSALYFCASSVLGNNEQFFGPGTRLTVL.

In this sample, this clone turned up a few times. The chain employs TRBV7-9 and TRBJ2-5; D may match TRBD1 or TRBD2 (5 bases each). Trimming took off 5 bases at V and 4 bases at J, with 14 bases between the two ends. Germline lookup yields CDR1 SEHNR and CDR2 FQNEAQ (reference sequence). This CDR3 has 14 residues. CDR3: CASSPRDPRETQYF. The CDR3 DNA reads TGTGCCAGCAGCCCTCGGGACCCTCGAGAGACCCAGTACTTC.

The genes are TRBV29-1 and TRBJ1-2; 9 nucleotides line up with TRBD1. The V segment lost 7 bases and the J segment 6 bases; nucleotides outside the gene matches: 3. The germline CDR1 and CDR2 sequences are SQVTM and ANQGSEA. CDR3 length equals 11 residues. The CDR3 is CSDRQGDGYTF. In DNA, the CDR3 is TGCAGCGACCGACAGGGGGATGGCTACACCTTC.

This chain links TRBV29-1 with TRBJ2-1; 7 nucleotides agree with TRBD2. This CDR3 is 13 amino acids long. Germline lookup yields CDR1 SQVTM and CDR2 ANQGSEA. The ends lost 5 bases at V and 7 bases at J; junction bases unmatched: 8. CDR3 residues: CSVLGLVTNEQFF. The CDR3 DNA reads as TGCAGCGTTTTAGGACTAGTGACGAATGAGCAGTTCTTC.

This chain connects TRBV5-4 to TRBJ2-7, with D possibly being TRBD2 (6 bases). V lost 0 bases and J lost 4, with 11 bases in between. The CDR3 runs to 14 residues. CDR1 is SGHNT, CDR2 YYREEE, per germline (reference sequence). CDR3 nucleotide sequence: TGTGCCAGCAGCTTGGTCGGTGGGGGGTACGAGCAGTACTTC. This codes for CASSLVGGGYEQYF.

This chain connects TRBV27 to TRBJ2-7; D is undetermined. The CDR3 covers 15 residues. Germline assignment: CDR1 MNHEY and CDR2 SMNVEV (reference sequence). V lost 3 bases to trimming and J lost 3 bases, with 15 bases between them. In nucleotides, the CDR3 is TGTGCCAGCAGTTTGAAGGGCCCCACCTACTACGAGCAGTACTTC. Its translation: CASSLKGPTYYEQYF.

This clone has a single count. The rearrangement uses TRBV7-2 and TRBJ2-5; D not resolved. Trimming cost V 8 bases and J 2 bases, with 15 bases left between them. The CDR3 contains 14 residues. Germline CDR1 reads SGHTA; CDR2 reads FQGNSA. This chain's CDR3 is CASAFGAVQETQYF. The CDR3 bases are TGTGCCAGCGCCTTTGGAGCAGTACAAGAGACCCAGTACTTC.

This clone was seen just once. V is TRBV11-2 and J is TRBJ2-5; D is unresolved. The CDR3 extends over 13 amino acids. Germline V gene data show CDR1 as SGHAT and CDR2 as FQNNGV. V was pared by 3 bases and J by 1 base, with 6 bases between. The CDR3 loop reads CASSLGRQETQYF. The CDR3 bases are TGTGCCAGCAGCTTGGGTCGCCAAGAGACCCAGTACTTC.

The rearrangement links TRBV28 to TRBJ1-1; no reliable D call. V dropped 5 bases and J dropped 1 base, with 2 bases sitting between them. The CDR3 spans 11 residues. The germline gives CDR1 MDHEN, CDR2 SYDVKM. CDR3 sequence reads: CASSQNTEAFF. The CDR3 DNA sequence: TGTGCCAGCAGTCAGAACACTGAAGCTTTCTTT.